This note documents a single T cell receptor beta chain sequence. Antigen unknown. This CDR3 is built from 19 residues. V shed 0 bases and J 4 bases; nucleotides not matched to a gene: 11. CDR1 is ENHRY, CDR2 SYGVKD, per germline. The sample belongs to a study of shared clonotypes between healthy human individuals. Regarding the study as a whole: Generally, estimated richness proved larger in naive subsets than it did in memory subsets.

Sequencing was performed with immunoSEQ multiplex PCR; in TCRdb, only in-frame clones are kept and a portion is missing. The table records roughly 700,000 clones, approximately 74% of them present only once. The sample taken for sequencing was memory CD4+ T cells sorted from blood. Subset reported: CD45RA-negative fraction. The chain employs TRBV10-3 and TRBJ2-7; 14 bases map to TRBD2. This clonotype originated in a woman aged 25 to 39 in good health. The chain's CDR3 is CAISESTSGRAGREYEQYF. The CDR3 region has the DNA TGTGCCATCAGTGAGTCGACTAGCGGGAGGGCAGGTAGAGAATACGAGCAGTACTTC.